This TCR beta chain was found in a study of blood T cells in healthy people across ages. Study-level results: Higher diversity, along with more naive CD4+ cells, distinguished long-lived donors from aged donors.

PCR was performed a second time for about 7 to 12 cycles using a sample-barcoded 5' primer and a J-beta primer mix. Carrying 12 random nucleotides, a template-switch adaptor labeled each individual cDNA molecule. MiXCR was run by TCRdb on the 5' RACE reads, yielding one entry per CDR3 protein. The table shows 250,000 to 300,000 distinct CDR3 sequences, with roughly 29% occurring only once. Comment on this clonotype: Its specificity is unknown.

The CDR3 is made up of 16 amino acids. Between the trimmed V and J ends, which lost 5 bases and 4 bases, there was a span of 15 bases. The J gene is TRBJ2-6, the V gene TRBV12-3 or TRBV12-4; weak D call: TRBD1 (6 bases). Sequenced sample: blood. This receptor was identified in a woman between 65 and 79 years old in good health. CDR3 sequence reads: CASSAKQGGGANVLTF. Written as DNA, the CDR3 is TGTGCCAGCAGTGCCAAACAGGGTGGAGGGGCCAACGTCCTGACTTTC.